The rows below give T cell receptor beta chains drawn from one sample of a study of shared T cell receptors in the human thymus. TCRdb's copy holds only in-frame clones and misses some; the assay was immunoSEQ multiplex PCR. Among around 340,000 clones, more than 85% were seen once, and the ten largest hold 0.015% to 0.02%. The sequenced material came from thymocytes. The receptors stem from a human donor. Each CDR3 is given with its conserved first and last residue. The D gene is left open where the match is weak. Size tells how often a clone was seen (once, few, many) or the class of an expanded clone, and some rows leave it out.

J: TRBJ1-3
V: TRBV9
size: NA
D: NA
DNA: TGTGCCAGCAGCGCAGCTGGGCATTCCTCTGGAAACACCATATATTTT
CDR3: CASSAAGHSSGNTIYF

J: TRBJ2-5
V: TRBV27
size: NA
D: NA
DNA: TGTGCCAGCAGTGCCCGGACGGCTCAAGAGACCCAGTACTTC
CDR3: CASSARTAQETQYF

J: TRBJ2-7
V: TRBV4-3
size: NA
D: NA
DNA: TGCGCCAGCAGCCAAGATTATCCCTCCTACGAGCAGTACTTC
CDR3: CASSQDYPSYEQYF

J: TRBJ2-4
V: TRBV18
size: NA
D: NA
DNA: TGTGCCAGCTCACCTGTTTCGGGGGCAGCCAAAAACATTCAGTACTTC
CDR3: CASSPVSGAAKNIQYF

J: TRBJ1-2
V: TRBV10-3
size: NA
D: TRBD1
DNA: TGTGCCATCAGTGATAAGGACAGGGATGGCTACACCTTC
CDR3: CAISDKDRDGYTF

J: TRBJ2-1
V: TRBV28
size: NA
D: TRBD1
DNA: TGTGCCAGCAGTCCAAAACTACCGGACAGGGTATCCTACAATGAGCAGTTCTTC
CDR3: CASSPKLPDRVSYNEQFF

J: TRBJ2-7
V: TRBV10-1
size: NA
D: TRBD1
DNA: TGCGCCAGCAGTGAGTTATTTCGGGACAGGTCCTACGAGCAGTACTTC
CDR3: CASSELFRDRSYEQYF

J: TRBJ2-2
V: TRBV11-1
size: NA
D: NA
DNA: TGTGCCAGCAGCGGTGGCCGGGGCTCGGGGGAGCTGTTTTTT
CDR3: CASSGGRGSGELFF

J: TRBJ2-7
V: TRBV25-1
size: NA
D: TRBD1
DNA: TGTGCCAGCAGTGAAACCCCTCAGGGGGCAATCAACGAGCAGTACTTC
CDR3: CASSETPQGAINEQYF

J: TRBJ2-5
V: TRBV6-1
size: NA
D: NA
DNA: TGTGCCAGCACCCGATACCAAGAGACCCAGTACTTC
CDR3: CASTRYQETQYF

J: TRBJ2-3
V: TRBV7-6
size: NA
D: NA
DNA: TGTGCCAGCAGCTCGACAGCTTCAGGGGTTTTTACCACAGATACGCAGTATTTT
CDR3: CASSSTASGVFTTDTQYF

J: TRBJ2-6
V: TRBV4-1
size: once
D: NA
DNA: TGCGCCAGCAGCAGCCAGTACTTTGGGTGGACGTCCCGCCCTGGGGCCAACGTCCTGACTTTC
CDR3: CASSSQYFGWTSRPGANVLTF

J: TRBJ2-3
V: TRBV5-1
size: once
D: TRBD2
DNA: TGCGCCAGCTACCTAGCGGGAGATGAAGATACGCAGTATTTT
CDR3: CASYLAGDEDTQYF

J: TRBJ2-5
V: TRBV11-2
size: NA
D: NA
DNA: TGTGCCAGCAGCCTTCACAGGGTAGAGACCCAGTACTTC
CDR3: CASSLHRVETQYF

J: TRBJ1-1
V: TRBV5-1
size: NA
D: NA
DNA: TGCGCCAGCAGCTTTGACAGCTACACTGAAGCTTTCTTT
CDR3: CASSFDSYTEAFF

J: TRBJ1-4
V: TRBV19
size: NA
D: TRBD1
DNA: TGTGCCAGTAGTATAGATCGAGGGACAGGCGGTGAAAAACTGTTTTTT
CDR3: CASSIDRGTGGEKLFF

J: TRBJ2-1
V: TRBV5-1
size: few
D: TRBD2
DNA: TGCGCCAGCAGCATTTCTTTTGAGACTAGCGGTAGCTACAATGAGCAGTTCTTC
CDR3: CASSISFETSGSYNEQFF

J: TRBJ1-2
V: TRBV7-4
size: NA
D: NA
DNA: TGTGCCAGCAGCTTAGAGAGGTTAGAAGCTAACTATGGCTACACCTTC
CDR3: CASSLERLEANYGYTF

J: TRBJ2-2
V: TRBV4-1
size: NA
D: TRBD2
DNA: TGCGCCAGCAGCCAAGATTTGGGTCCCCGCGGCGAGCGGGAGAACACCGGGGAGCTGTTTTTT
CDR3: CASSQDLGPRGERENTGELFF

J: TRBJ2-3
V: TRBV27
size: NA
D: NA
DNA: TGTGCCAGCAGCCGGAGGAGAGATACGCAGTATTTT
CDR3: CASSRRRDTQYF

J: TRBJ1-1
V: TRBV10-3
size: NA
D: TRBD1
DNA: TGTGCCATCAGCCTGACAGGGATTGAAGCTTTCTTT
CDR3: CAISLTGIEAFF

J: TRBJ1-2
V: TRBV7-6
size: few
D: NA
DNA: TGTGCCAGCAGCCCCCGGGGAGCTAACTATGGCTACACCTTC
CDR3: CASSPRGANYGYTF

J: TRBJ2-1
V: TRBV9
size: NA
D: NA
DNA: TGTGCCAGCAGCGGAGGGCAAGCAGCAGCCACCAGAGGAGAGCAGTTCTTC
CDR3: CASSGGQAAATRGEQFF

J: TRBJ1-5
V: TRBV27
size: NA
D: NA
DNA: TGTGCCAGCAAGAACGGAAGCAATCAGCCCCAGCATTTT
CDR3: CASKNGSNQPQHF

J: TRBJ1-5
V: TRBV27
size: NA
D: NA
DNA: TGTGCCAGCAGTTTTTTACATAAGACAGGTTTCAATCAGCCCCAGCATTTT
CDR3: CASSFLHKTGFNQPQHF

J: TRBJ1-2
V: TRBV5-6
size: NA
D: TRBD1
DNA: TGTGCCAGCAGCAGAACCGGGACAGAAGCTAACTATGGCTACACCTTC
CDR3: CASSRTGTEANYGYTF

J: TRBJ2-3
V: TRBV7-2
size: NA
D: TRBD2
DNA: TGTGCCAGCAGCTTAGGTAGGCTAGCGGGACCCACAGATACGCAGTATTTT
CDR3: CASSLGRLAGPTDTQYF

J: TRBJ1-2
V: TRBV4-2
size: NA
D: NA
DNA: TGTGCCAGCAACCGAGGGCGGGACACAAAAAACTATGGCTACACCTTC
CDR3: CASNRGRDTKNYGYTF

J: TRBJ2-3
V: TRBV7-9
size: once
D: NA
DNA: TGTGCCAGCAGCTTACCCGCCCGACTGACAAAATCTACGGATACGCAGTATTTT
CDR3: CASSLPARLTKSTDTQYF

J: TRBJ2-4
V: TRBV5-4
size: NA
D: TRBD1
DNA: TGTGCCAGCAGCGGGACGGGACAGGGACCGAACATTCAGTACTTC
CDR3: CASSGTGQGPNIQYF

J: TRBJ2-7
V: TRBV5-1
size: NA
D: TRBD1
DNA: TGCGCCAGCAGTTCCCAAGGGGGCTACTCCTACGAGCAGTACTTC
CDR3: CASSSQGGYSYEQYF

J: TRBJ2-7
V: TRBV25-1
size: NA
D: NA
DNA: TGTGCCAGCAGTGAGTCGCGGAGCTCCTACGAGCAGTACTTC
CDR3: CASSESRSSYEQYF

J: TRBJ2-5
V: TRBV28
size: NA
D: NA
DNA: TGTGCCAGCAGTTTCCGGGACACCGGCGCGGAGACCCAGTACTTC
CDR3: CASSFRDTGAETQYF

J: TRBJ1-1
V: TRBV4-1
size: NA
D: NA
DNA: TGCGCCAGCAGCGCTGGACAGAGGAACACTGAAGCTTTCTTT
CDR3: CASSAGQRNTEAFF

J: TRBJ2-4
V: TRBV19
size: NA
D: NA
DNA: TGTGCCAGTAACCAGTGGGCGGCCGAGGGTAAGGCCAAAAACATTCAGTACTTC
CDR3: CASNQWAAEGKAKNIQYF

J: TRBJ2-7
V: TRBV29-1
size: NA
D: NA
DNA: TGCAGCGTTCCGGCAGGGAATGAGCAGTACTTC
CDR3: CSVPAGNEQYF

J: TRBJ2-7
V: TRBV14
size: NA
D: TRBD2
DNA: TGTGCCAGCAGCCTTTACGCGCTAGCGGGAGGGCCCCACGAGCAGTACTTC
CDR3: CASSLYALAGGPHEQYF

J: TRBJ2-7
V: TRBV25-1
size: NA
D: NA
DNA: TGTGCCAGCAGTATCCTGGGAGCCTACGAGCAGTACTTC
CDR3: CASSILGAYEQYF

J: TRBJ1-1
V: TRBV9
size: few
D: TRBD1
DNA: TGTGCCAGCAGCGTGACAGGGGCGAACACTGAAGCTTTCTTT
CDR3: CASSVTGANTEAFF

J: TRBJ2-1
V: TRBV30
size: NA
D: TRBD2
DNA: TGTGCCTGGAGACCGGGACTAGCTCTTAATGAGCAGTTCTTC
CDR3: CAWRPGLALNEQFF

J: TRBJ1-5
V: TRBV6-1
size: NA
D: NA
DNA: TGTGCCAGCAGTGAAGCGCAGGGGCACGATCAGCCCCAGCATTTT
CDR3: CASSEAQGHDQPQHF

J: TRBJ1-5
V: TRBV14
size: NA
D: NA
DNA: TGTGCCAGCAGCCAAGCCCGACCCTATCCATACAATCAGCCCCAGCATTTT
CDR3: CASSQARPYPYNQPQHF

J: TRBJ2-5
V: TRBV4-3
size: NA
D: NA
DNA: TGCGCCAGCAGCCAGGATCAAGAGACCCAGTACTTC
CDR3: CASSQDQETQYF

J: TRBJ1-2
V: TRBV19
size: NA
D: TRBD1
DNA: TGTGCCAGTAGTACCCCGGGACAGGGGGCAAGCTATGGCTACACCTTC
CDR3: CASSTPGQGASYGYTF

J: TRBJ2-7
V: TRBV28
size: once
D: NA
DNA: TGTGCCAGCAGTGCACCCGGGACTTTAGCGTACGAGCAGTACTTC
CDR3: CASSAPGTLAYEQYF

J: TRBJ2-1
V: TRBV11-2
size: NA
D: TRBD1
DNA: TGTGCCAGCAGCGCATACAGGGGTGGCAATCTCCCCCCTTACAATGAGCAGTTCTTC
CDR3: CASSAYRGGNLPPYNEQFF

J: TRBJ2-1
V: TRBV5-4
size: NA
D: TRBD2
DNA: TGTGCCAGCAGCTTCGGACTAGCGGAATACAATGAGCAGTTCTTC
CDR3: CASSFGLAEYNEQFF

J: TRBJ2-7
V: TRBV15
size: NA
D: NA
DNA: TGTGCCACCAGCAGAGTACCGCCCCTGGAGCGGTACGAGCAGTACTTC
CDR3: CATSRVPPLERYEQYF

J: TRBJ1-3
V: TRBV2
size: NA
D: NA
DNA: TGTGCCAGCAACCTAAAAGGGGTCGGGGTTGGGCTAACTGGAAACACCATATATTTT
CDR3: CASNLKGVGVGLTGNTIYF

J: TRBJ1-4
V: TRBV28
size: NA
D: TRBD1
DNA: TGTGCCAGCAGCCCGACAGGGAGGGATTGGACTAATGAAAAACTGTTTTTT
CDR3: CASSPTGRDWTNEKLFF

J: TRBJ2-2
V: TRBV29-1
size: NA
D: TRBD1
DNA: TGCAGCGTTGATGAAGCGGGACAGGGACCAACGACCGGGGAGCTGTTTTTT
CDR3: CSVDEAGQGPTTGELFF

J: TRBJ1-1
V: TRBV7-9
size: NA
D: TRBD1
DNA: TGTGCCAGCACTCCAGGGGGCCCTGAAGCTTTCTTT
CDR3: CASTPGGPEAFF

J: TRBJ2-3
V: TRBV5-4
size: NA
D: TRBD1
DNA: TGTGCCAGCAGCCTTCGACAGGGGCACACAGATACGCAGTATTTT
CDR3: CASSLRQGHTDTQYF

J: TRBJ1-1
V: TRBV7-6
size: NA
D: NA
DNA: TGTGCCAGCAGCCCAATTCTGACGGACACTGAAGCTTTCTTT
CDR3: CASSPILTDTEAFF

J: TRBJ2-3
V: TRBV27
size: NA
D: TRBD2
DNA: TGTGCCAGCAAAGGTAAAGCGACTAATCTAGCGGGAGAAGATACGCAGTATTTT
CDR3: CASKGKATNLAGEDTQYF

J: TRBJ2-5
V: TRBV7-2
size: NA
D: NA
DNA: TGTGCCAGCAGCCATCCGTGCGGGTACCAAGAGACCCAGTACTTC
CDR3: CASSHPCGYQETQYF

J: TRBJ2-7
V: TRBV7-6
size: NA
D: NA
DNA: TGTGCCAGCAGCTTAGCAGGCCACTACGAGCAGTACTTC
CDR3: CASSLAGHYEQYF